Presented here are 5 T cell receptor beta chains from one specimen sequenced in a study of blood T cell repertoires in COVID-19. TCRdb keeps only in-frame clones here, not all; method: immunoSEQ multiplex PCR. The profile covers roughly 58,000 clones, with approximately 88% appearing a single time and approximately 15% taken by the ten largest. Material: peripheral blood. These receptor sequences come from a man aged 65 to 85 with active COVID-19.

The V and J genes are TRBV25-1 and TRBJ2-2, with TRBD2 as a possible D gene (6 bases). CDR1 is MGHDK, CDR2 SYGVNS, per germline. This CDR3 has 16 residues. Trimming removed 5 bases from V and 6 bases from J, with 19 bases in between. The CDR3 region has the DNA TGTGCCAGCAGTCCACGGGCCCGGCGGGGTGCCGGGGAGCTGTTTTTT. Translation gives CASSPRARRGAGELFF.

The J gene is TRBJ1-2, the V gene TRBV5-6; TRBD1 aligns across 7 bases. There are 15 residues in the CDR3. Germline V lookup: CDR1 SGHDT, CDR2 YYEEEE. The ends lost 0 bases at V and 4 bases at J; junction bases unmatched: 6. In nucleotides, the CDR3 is TGTGCCAGCAGCTTGGAAGGGGGCGCAATCTATGGCTACACCTTC. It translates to CASSLEGGAIYGYTF. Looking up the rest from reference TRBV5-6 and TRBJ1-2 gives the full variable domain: DAGVTQSPTHLIKTRGQQVTLRCSPKSGHDTVSWYQQALGQGPQFIFQYYEEEERQRGNFPDRFSGHQFPNYSSELNVNALLLGDSALYLCASSLEGGAIYGYTFGSGTRLTVV.

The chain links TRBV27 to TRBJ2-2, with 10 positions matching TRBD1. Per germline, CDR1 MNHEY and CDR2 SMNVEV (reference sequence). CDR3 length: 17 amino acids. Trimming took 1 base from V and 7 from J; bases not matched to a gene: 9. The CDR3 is CASSLLLDRGLSGELFF. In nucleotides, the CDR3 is TGTGCCAGCAGTTTATTACTTGACAGGGGGCTTAGCGGGGAGCTGTTTTTT.

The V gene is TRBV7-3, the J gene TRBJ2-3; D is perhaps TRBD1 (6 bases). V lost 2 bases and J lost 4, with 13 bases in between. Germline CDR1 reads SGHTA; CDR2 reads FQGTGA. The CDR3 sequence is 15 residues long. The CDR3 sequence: CASSLLAGAADTQYF. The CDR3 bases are TGTGCCAGCAGCTTATTGGCAGGGGCAGCAGATACGCAGTATTTT.

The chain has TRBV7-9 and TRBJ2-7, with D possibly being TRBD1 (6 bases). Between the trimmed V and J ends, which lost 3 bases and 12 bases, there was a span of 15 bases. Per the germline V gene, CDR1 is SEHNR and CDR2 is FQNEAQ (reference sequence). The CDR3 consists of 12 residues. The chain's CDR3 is CASSFPTGAMYF. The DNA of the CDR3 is TGTGCCAGCAGCTTCCCGACAGGAGCGATGTACTTC.